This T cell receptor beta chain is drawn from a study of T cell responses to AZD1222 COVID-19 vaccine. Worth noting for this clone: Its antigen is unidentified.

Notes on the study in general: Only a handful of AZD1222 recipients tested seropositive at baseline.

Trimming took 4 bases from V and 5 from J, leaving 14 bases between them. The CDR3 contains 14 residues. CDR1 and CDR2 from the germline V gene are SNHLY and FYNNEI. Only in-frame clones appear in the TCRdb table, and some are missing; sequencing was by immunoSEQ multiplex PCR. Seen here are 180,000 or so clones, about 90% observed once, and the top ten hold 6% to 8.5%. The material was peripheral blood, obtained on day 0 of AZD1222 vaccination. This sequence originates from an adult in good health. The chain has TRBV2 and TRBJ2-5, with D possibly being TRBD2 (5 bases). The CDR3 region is CASSAVNGVETQYF. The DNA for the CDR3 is TGTGCCAGCAGTGCGGTGAACGGGGTTGAGACCCAGTACTTC.